This TCR beta chain was sequenced during a study of blood T cell repertoires in COVID-19. Study details: There were acute and convalescent COVID-19 samples, and they came from the United States, Italy and Spain. Nucleic acid was either cDNA or gDNA, and it came from T cells, B-cell-depleted T cells, or PBMCs.

Authors' data handling: Amplification of reference gene primers was used by the study to estimate nucleated cell counts. TCRdb's table, derived via immunoSEQ multiplex PCR, lists solely in-frame clones and lacks some. The V and J calls and clone size were taken over from that table, and D and trimming were inferred from the DNA. This table holds about 42,000 clones, more than 80% found once. The germline gives CDR1 MNHEY, CDR2 SMNVEV (reference sequence). V was shortened by 5 bases and J by 3 bases, with 11 bases between the two germline ends. The CDR3 extends over 13 amino acids. Sequencing was carried out using peripheral blood. The chain carries TRBV27 and TRBJ2-7; D might be TRBD1 (6 bases). The source of this sequence is a man aged 25 to 40 with active or convalescent COVID-19. The CDR3 nucleotides read TGTGCCAGCAGTAGGGGGACGGTCTACGAGCAGTACGTC. As protein: CASSRGTVYEQYV.